The 29 T cell receptor beta chains below were found in one sample sequenced in a study of blood T cell repertoires in COVID-19 (dated by TCRdb to about 2020). The method was the immunoSEQ multiplex PCR assay. As stored in TCRdb, this immuneACCESS dataset retains in-frame rearrangements with V and J assigned. A fraction of the clones does not appear; measured against another copy, unresolved V genes explain less than half of the discrepancy, and the remainder lacks a known reason. The sample has about 83,000 clones on record, about 87% of them singletons. The ten most abundant clones make up about 8.5% of the sample. The sequencing input was peripheral blood. All receptors derive from a man older than 75 with active or convalescent COVID-19.

CDR3 protein: CATSDPGQGTDTQYF. The CDR3 DNA sequence: TGTGCCACCAGTGACCCCGGACAGGGCACAGATACGCAGTATTTT. V usage is TRBV24-1 and J usage is TRBJ2-3; 7 positions match TRBD1. The junction had 4 bases not matched to a gene; V was cut back by 4 bases and J by 1 base. Germline V gene lookup returns CDR1 KGHDR and CDR2 SFDVKD. The CDR3 is made up of 15 amino acids.

A remark on this clone: Other DNA sequences in this specimen translate into the identical CDR3. In DNA form, the CDR3 reads TGTGCCAGCCGGGACAGGGGGAACACTGAAGCTTTCTTT. Protein: CASRDRGNTEAFF. V and J are TRBV6-1 and TRBJ1-1, with TRBD1 identical over 10 bases. CDR1 and CDR2 (germline): MNHNS, SASEGT. The V gene end was trimmed by 8 bases and the J gene end by 1 base; junction bases not matched to a gene: 1. CDR3 length equals 13 residues.

The gene calls are TRBV6-1 and TRBJ1-1; D gene unclear. Looked up from germline, CDR1 is MNHNS and CDR2 is SASEGT. The CDR3 loop spans 16 amino acids. With 3 bases removed from V and 1 base from J, the gap between germline ends came to 15 bases. This CDR3 reads CASSDPGRPANTEAFF. The CDR3 nucleotides read TGTGCCAGCAGTGATCCGGGGAGACCTGCGAACACTGAAGCTTTCTTT.

This chain uses TRBV19 with TRBJ2-1, with a possible D match to TRBD1 (5 bases). V was cut by 5 bases and J by 8 bases, with 25 bases left in between. The CDR3 consists of 17 residues. Germline V lookup: CDR1 LNHDA, CDR2 SQIVND (reference sequence). The CDR3 sequence is CASSAFSARALGYEQFF. The CDR3 nucleotides read TGTGCCAGTAGTGCCTTCTCCGCCAGGGCCCTCGGGTATGAGCAGTTCTTC.

The chain couples TRBV5-6 to TRBJ1-2, with a possible D match to TRBD1 (5 bases). The germline gives CDR1 SGHDT, CDR2 YYEEEE. This CDR3 has 13 amino acids. Trimming cost V 4 bases and J 4 bases, with 11 bases left between them. CDR3 amino acids: CASSPGTTYGYTF. The CDR3 nucleotides are TGTGCCAGCAGCCCCGGGACTACCTATGGCTACACCTTC.

In regard to this clone: Additional DNA sequences in this sample encode the identical CDR3. The J gene is TRBJ1-5, the V gene TRBV7-2, with D perhaps TRBD1 (6 bases). Deletions cut 5 bases from V and 2 bases from J, with 10 bases between. The germline CDR1 and CDR2 sequences are SGHTA and FQGNSA. CDR3 length: 14 amino acids. The CDR3, as DNA: TGTGCCAGCAGCCCGCGGACAGGCAATCAGCCCCAGCATTTT. Its translation: CASSPRTGNQPQHF.

V usage is TRBV18 and J usage is TRBJ1-3; the match to TRBD1 covers 8 bases. The CDR3 extends over 20 amino acids. V dropped 1 base and J dropped 0; count of bases not matched to a gene: 14. Germline CDR1 is KGHSH and CDR2 is LQKENI. DNA of the CDR3: TGTGCCAGCTCACCACTTAACTCCGCGGGGACAGGCAGCTCTGGAAACACCATATATTTT. It yields the protein CASSPLNSAGTGSSGNTIYF.

V is TRBV6-5 and J is TRBJ2-3; D is ambiguous. Trimming removed 4 bases from V and 4 bases from J, with 9 bases in between. This CDR3 spans 13 amino acids. Germline V gene sequence: CDR1 MNHEY, CDR2 SVGAGI. The CDR3 DNA reads TGTGCCAGCAGTTCTCCCGGAGCAGATACGCAGTATTTT. It codes for CASSSPGADTQYF.

The J gene is TRBJ2-2, the V gene TRBV2; 10 bases fit TRBD1. CDR3 length: 16 amino acids. In germline, CDR1 is SNHLY, CDR2 FYNNEI. The trim removed 6 bases at V and 4 bases at J, leaving 8 bases unmatched. Here the CDR3 DNA reads TGTGCCAGCAGAACACCGGGACAGGGGTTCACCGGGGAGCTGTTTTTT. Amino acid sequence: CASRTPGQGFTGELFF.

The chain employs TRBV2 and TRBJ2-1, with TRBD2 as a possible D gene (5 bases). Germline CDR1 and CDR2: SNHLY and FYNNEI. This CDR3 has 14 amino acids. Trimming removed 6 bases from V and 4 bases from J, with 13 bases in between. The CDR3 sequence is CASSSSRGYNEQFF. The CDR3 DNA is TGTGCCAGCAGCTCTAGCAGAGGGTACAATGAGCAGTTCTTC.

This chain joins TRBV6-1 and TRBJ2-2, with D possibly matching TRBD1 (5 bases). In germline, CDR1 is MNHNS, CDR2 SASEGT. This CDR3 has 15 amino acids. Trimming left V 1 base short and J 4 bases short, with 10 bases between. The CDR3 sequence is CASSEGGRLTGELFF. CDR3 in DNA: TGTGCCAGCAGTGAAGGGGGCAGACTCACCGGGGAGCTGTTTTTT.

The chain uses TRBV19 and TRBJ1-2; D remains ambiguous. CDR1 is LNHDA and CDR2 is SQIVND in the germline V gene (reference sequence). The CDR3 contains 13 residues. V lost 3 bases, J lost 5 bases, and 10 bases lay in between. CDR3 nucleotide sequence: TGTGCCAGTAGTATTGCCGGGGATTATGGCTACACCTTC. Translating gives CASSIAGDYGYTF.

The V call is TRBV5-1, the J call TRBJ2-3, with 8 bases identical to TRBD1. The germline CDR1 and CDR2 sequences are SGHRS and YFSETQ. With V trimmed by 1 base and J by 2 bases, 3 bases remained unmatched. The CDR3 is 15 residues long. The CDR3 sequence is CASSLTGGSTDTQYF. The CDR3 DNA sequence: TGCGCCAGCAGCTTGACAGGGGGGTCCACAGATACGCAGTATTTT. The full variable domain, rest sourced from reference TRBV5-1 and TRBJ2-3, is KAGVTQTPRYLIKTRGQQVTLSCSPISGHRSVSWYQQTPGQGLQFLFEYFSETQRNKGNFPGRFSGRQFSNSRSEMNVSTLELGDSALYLCASSLTGGSTDTQYFGPGTRLTVL.

This rearrangement joins TRBV9 to TRBJ1-2; TRBD1 aligns across 8 bases. The CDR3 loop spans 14 amino acids. The germline V gene encodes CDR1 SGDLS and CDR2 YYNGEE. The J segment lost 6 bases and the V segment lost 4 bases, leaving 8 bases of the junction unmatched. This CDR3 reads CASSTQGALNGYTF. In DNA form, the CDR3 reads TGTGCCAGCAGCACCCAGGGGGCTCTGAATGGCTACACCTTC.

V is TRBV6-5 and J is TRBJ2-2, with 9 nucleotides matching TRBD1. The CDR3 loop spans 15 amino acids. From germline, CDR1 is MNHEY and CDR2 SVGAGI. J gave up 4 bases and V 6 bases, and 6 bases lay outside the gene matches. The CDR3 coding sequence is TGTGCCAGCAGCATTAGACAGGGGGGCACCGGGGAGCTGTTTTTT. Its protein product is CASSIRQGGTGELFF.

This chain joins TRBV2 and TRBJ1-4, with TRBD1 matching over 8 bases. The V gene's germline CDR1 is SNHLY and CDR2 FYNNEI. The CDR3 is 14 residues long. Trimming cost V 4 bases and J 5 bases; bases outside gene matches: 3. The CDR3 sequence is CASSARGLNEKLFF. CDR3 coding DNA: TGTGCCAGCAGTGCCAGGGGGCTAAATGAAAAACTGTTTTTT.

V is TRBV7-9 and J is TRBJ1-2; TRBD1 agrees at 7 bases. The CDR3 is made up of 14 amino acids. Trimming at V came to 5 bases and at J to 3 bases, leaving 6 bases not matched to a gene. The germline gives CDR1 SEHNR, CDR2 FQNEAQ (reference sequence). CDR3 nucleotide sequence: TGTGCCAGCAGCCCTACAGGGGACTACTATGGCTACACCTTC. Translated, it gives CASSPTGDYYGYTF. Drawing the rest from reference TRBV7-9 and TRBJ1-2, the complete variable domain is DTGVSQNPRHKITKRGQNVTFRCDPISEHNRLYWYRQTLGQGPEFLTYFQNEAQLEKSRLLSDRFSAERPKGSFSTLEIQRTEQGDSAMYLCASSPTGDYYGYTFGSGTRLTVV.

CDR3 sequence reads: CASSVTSGRNEQFF. CDR3 in DNA: TGTGCCAGCAGTGTGACTAGCGGGAGGAATGAGCAGTTCTTC. The chain couples TRBV2 to TRBJ2-1; the match to TRBD2 covers 13 bases. The CDR3 loop spans 14 amino acids. The V gene's germline CDR1 is SNHLY and CDR2 FYNNEI. The junction had 1 base not matched to a gene; V was cut back by 4 bases and J by 7 bases.

The chain employs TRBV28 and TRBJ2-3; 12 bases are shared with TRBD2. Germline V gene lookup returns CDR1 MDHEN and CDR2 SYDVKM. The CDR3 covers 17 residues. Germline trimming cut 4 bases from V and 2 bases from J; bases unmatched to any gene: 7. The CDR3 protein is CASSSWTSGVPTDTQYF. CDR3 DNA: TGTGCCAGCAGTTCCTGGACTAGCGGGGTACCCACAGATACGCAGTATTTT.

A few counts support this clone. The chain's CDR3 is CASSLFVGRGYGYTF. CDR3 DNA: TGCGCCAGCAGCTTGTTTGTCGGTAGGGGCTATGGCTACACCTTC. The chain joins TRBV5-1 to TRBJ1-2, with D tentatively TRBD1 (5 bases). Between the trimmed V and J ends, which lost 1 base and 4 bases, there was a span of 14 bases. The CDR3 has 15 amino acids. Germline lookup yields CDR1 SGHRS and CDR2 YFSETQ. Filled out from reference TRBV5-1 and TRBJ1-2, the complete variable domain reads KAGVTQTPRYLIKTRGQQVTLSCSPISGHRSVSWYQQTPGQGLQFLFEYFSETQRNKGNFPGRFSGRQFSNSRSEMNVSTLELGDSALYLCASSLFVGRGYGYTFGSGTRLTVV.

The chain uses TRBV28 and TRBJ1-2, with a weak D call TRBD1 (6 bases). There are 12 residues in the CDR3. Germline values: CDR1 MDHEN, CDR2 SYDVKM. With 8 bases removed from V and 8 bases from J, the gap between germline ends came to 15 bases. The CDR3 DNA follows: TGTGCCAGCCAACTTCAGGGGAACGGCTACACCTTC. It codes for CASQLQGNGYTF.

The chain carries TRBV6-6 and TRBJ1-5, with TRBD1 as a possible D gene (6 bases). The CDR3 is made up of 15 amino acids. Germline-derived CDR1 and CDR2 are MNHNY and SVGAGI (reference sequence). Trimming took 6 bases from V and 4 from J, leaving 16 bases between them. The CDR3 here is CASRFGTSLNQPQHF. The CDR3 nucleotides read TGTGCCAGCAGATTTGGGACAAGCCTTAATCAGCCCCAGCATTTT.

The J gene is TRBJ1-5, the V gene TRBV2, with D possibly TRBD1 on 5 matching bases. The CDR3 is 14 residues long. Germline V CDR1 and CDR2: SNHLY, FYNNEI. V shed 5 bases and J shed 9 bases, with 17 bases lying between them. CDR3 DNA sequence: TGTGCCAGCAGTAACAGGAACCCATCATGGCCCCAGCATTTT. Translating it yields CASSNRNPSWPQHF.

This clone was seen once. The chain has TRBV10-3 and TRBJ2-1, with TRBD2 matching over 12 bases. The germline V gene has CDR1 ENHRY and CDR2 SYGVKD. J gave up 5 bases and V 4 bases, and 0 bases lay outside the gene matches. The length of the CDR3 is 14 residues. The CDR3 DNA reads as TGTGCCATCAGTGGGACTAGCGGGGACAATGAGCAGTTCTTC. Translating gives CAISGTSGDNEQFF.

This clone was picked up one time. The chain recombines TRBV11-2 with TRBJ2-3, with 8 bases lining up with TRBD1. The V gene's germline CDR1 is SGHAT and CDR2 FQNNGV. There are 16 residues in the CDR3. The V segment lost 1 base and the J segment 0 bases; nucleotides outside the gene matches: 3. CDR3 sequence: CASSLAGGPSTDTQYF. As DNA, the CDR3 is TGTGCCAGCAGCTTAGCAGGGGGCCCCAGCACAGATACGCAGTATTTT.

The chain recombines TRBV6-5 with TRBJ1-3; TRBD1 aligns across 8 bases. The trim removed 5 bases at V and 5 bases at J, leaving 5 bases unmatched. There are 14 residues in the CDR3. Per germline, CDR1 MNHEY and CDR2 SVGAGI. The CDR3 DNA is TGTGCCAGCAGTCGGACAGGGCAGAGAAACACCATATATTTT. It codes for CASSRTGQRNTIYF.

The chain links TRBV5-1 to TRBJ1-4; maybe TRBD1 (6 bases). The germline V gene encodes CDR1 SGHRS and CDR2 YFSETQ. V lost 5 bases and J 1 base, leaving 15 bases between the germline ends. The CDR3 loop spans 16 amino acids. In nucleotides, the CDR3 is TGCGCCAGCAGTAACCAACCGACAGGAACTAATGAAAAACTGTTTTTT. Its translation: CASSNQPTGTNEKLFF.

The chain couples TRBV18 to TRBJ2-5; D perhaps matches TRBD1 (7 bases). The CDR3 covers 17 residues. In germline, CDR1 is KGHSH, CDR2 LQKENI. Trimming removed 4 bases at V and 5 bases at J, with 23 bases between. The CDR3 DNA reads TGTGCCAGCTCACAGGGGCTCCGGCAGGGGGGCGCGGAGACCCAGTACTTC. Translated: CASSQGLRQGGAETQYF.

V is TRBV18 and J is TRBJ2-3, with D tentatively TRBD2 (5 bases). With 6 bases removed from V and 2 bases from J, the gap between germline ends came to 24 bases. The CDR3 extends over 18 amino acids. Germline lookup yields CDR1 KGHSH and CDR2 LQKENI. The CDR3 here is CASSLVGHGERTTDTQYF. CDR3 in DNA: TGTGCCAGCTCCCTTGTGGGTCACGGGGAGAGGACCACAGATACGCAGTATTTT.